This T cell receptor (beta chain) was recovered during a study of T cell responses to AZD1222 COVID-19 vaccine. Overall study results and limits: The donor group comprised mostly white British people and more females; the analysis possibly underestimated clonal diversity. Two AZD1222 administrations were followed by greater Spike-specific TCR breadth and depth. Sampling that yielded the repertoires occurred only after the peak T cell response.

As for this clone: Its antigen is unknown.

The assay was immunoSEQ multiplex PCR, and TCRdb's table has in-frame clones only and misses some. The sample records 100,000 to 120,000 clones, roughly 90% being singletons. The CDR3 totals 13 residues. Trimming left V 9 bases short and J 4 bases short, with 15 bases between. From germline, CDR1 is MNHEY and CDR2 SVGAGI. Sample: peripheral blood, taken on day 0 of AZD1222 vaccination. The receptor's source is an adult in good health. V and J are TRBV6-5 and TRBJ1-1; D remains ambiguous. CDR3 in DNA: TGTGCCAGATCGGATTCCTGGGGCACTGAAGCTTTCTTT. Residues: CARSDSWGTEAFF.